These 17 T cell receptor beta chains were sequenced from one sample in a study of T cells in Graves' hyperthyroidism and ophthalmopathy. Amplification of TCR beta CDR3 regions was performed using RNA transcripts as template. RT-PCR in the first round (using the HTBI primer set) targeted the TCR CDR3. One entry per CDR3 protein results from TCRdb running MiXCR on the multiplex PCR reads. This sample carries 250,000 to 300,000 distinct CDR3 sequences, about an eighth of them seen once, and the ten largest clones take 7.9%. Sample: blood. Every receptor here comes from a middle-aged woman with Graves' hyperthyroidism.

In this sample, this clonotype turned up many times. The chain combines TRBV7-9 with TRBJ1-2; D is perhaps TRBD1 (6 bases). The CDR3 has 14 residues. V was cut by 1 base and J by 10 bases, with 16 bases left in between. The germline V gene encodes CDR1 SEHNR and CDR2 FQNEAQ (reference sequence). The CDR3 DNA is TGTGCCAGCAGCTTAGGAGACAGGCCTGGGGTCTACACCTTC. Protein product: CASSLGDRPGVYTF.

This clonotype was observed a handful of times. V and J are TRBV10-3 and TRBJ2-4; D is ambiguous. Germline V gene lookup returns CDR1 ENHRY and CDR2 SYGVKD. This CDR3 has 13 residues. Trimming removed 11 bases from V and 3 bases from J, with 14 bases in between. CDR3 region: CARGPPRKNIQYF. Here the CDR3 DNA reads TGTGCCCGCGGTCCCCCGCGCAAAAACATTCAGTACTTC.

This clonotype was seen at least ten times. The rearrangement links TRBV6-1 to TRBJ1-5, with TRBD1 as a possible D gene (5 bases). This CDR3 spans 16 amino acids. Germline V lookup: CDR1 MNHNS, CDR2 SASEGT. The ends were cut back, 6 bases at V and 3 bases at J, with 18 bases in the middle. CDR3 sequence (DNA): TGTGCCAGCAGCCTTTGGGGGGGGTTAGACAATCAGCCCCAGCATTTT. Translated, it gives CASSLWGGLDNQPQHF.

The sample holds a few counts of this clonotype. The V and J genes are TRBV5-1 and TRBJ2-7, with 8 bases that match TRBD2. The germline gives CDR1 SGHRS, CDR2 YFSETQ. V was clipped by 3 bases and J by 7 bases; unmatched bases: 6. This CDR3 comprises 13 residues. CDR3 region: CASSSRGGIEQYF. The CDR3 DNA sequence: TGCGCCAGCAGCTCCCGGGGGGGAATTGAGCAGTACTTC.

V gene TRBV5-6 combines with J gene TRBJ2-7; no clear D gene. CDR1 and CDR2 from the germline V gene are SGHDT and YYEEEE. The CDR3 extends over 14 amino acids. The V end was cut by 4 bases, the J end by 5 bases, with 16 bases between. This chain's CDR3 is CASSLGGTVHEQYF. The CDR3 DNA is TGTGCCAGCAGCCTGGGCGGAACAGTCCACGAGCAGTACTTC. The whole variable domain, filled in from reference TRBV5-6 and TRBJ2-7, reads DAGVTQSPTHLIKTRGQQVTLRCSPKSGHDTVSWYQQALGQGPQFIFQYYEEEERQRGNFPDRFSGHQFPNYSSELNVNALLLGDSALYLCASSLGGTVHEQYFGPGTRLTVT.

The rearrangement joins TRBV6-1 to TRBJ2-3; D remains unclear. CDR3 size: 13 residues. Looked up from germline, CDR1 is MNHNS and CDR2 is SASEGT. Trimming cost V 6 bases and J 7 bases, with 14 bases left between them. The CDR3 spells CASRPPRVNTQYF. CDR3 in DNA: TGTGCCAGCAGACCCCCACGGGTGAATACGCAGTATTTT.

This clonotype was recorded at least ten times. The chain links TRBV2 to TRBJ1-2, with a weak D call TRBD1 (5 bases). Trimming stripped 8 bases from V and 8 bases from J, with 21 bases between. The germline gives CDR1 SNHLY, CDR2 FYNNEI. This CDR3 has 14 residues. The CDR3 here is CASGALGQDKGYTF. In DNA form, the CDR3 reads TGTGCCAGCGGAGCCCTTGGACAAGATAAAGGCTACACCTTC.

This clonotype was detected ten times or more. The J gene is TRBJ2-4, the V gene TRBV2, with D possibly TRBD1 on 5 matching bases. Per germline, CDR1 SNHLY and CDR2 FYNNEI. Trimming pared 4 bases from V and 2 bases from J, leaving 15 bases between. CDR3 size: 16 residues. CDR3 bases: TGTGCCAGCAGTGTTCCTACGAGGACACCCAAAAACATTCAGTACTTC. Protein sequence: CASSVPTRTPKNIQYF.

V usage is TRBV5-4 and J usage is TRBJ2-1, with 14 bases matching TRBD2. V shed 3 bases, J shed 9 bases, and the junction held 8 bases outside the gene matches. The CDR3 sequence is 16 residues long. In germline, CDR1 is SGHNT, CDR2 YYREEE (reference sequence). In nucleotides, the CDR3 is TGTGCCAGCAGCTCCTGGACTAGCGGGAGGTCCGGTGAGCAGTTCTTC. Translated, it gives CASSSWTSGRSGEQFF.

The V gene is TRBV28, the J gene TRBJ1-1; D is ambiguous. The CDR3 consists of 12 residues. V lost 8 bases, J lost 8 bases, and 15 bases lay in between. Germline V CDR1 and CDR2: MDHEN, SYDVKM. CDR3 DNA: TGTGCCAGCCGCCGGGGAGGGAAGGAAGCTTTCTTT. It translates to CASRRGGKEAFF.

This clonotype showed up many times. The rearrangement joins TRBV9 to TRBJ1-1, with 10 bases matching TRBD1. The CDR3 is 15 residues long. V lost 4 bases to trimming and J lost 0 bases; unmatched junction nucleotides: 3. The V gene's germline CDR1 is SGDLS and CDR2 YYNGEE. The CDR3 DNA reads as TGTGCCAGCAGCATCGGGACAGGGGTGAACACTGAAGCTTTCTTT. It yields the protein CASSIGTGVNTEAFF.

This clonotype showed up just a few times. The chain links TRBV27 to TRBJ2-3; no firm D call. Germline CDR1 and CDR2: MNHEY and SMNVEV (reference sequence). This CDR3 comprises 13 residues. Deletions cut 7 bases from V and 0 bases from J, with 8 bases between. The CDR3 loop reads CASTKTSTDTQYF. The CDR3 nucleotides are TGTGCCAGCACCAAGACGAGCACAGATACGCAGTATTTT.

This clonotype was seen only a few times. With a much larger clone just one base away, this may be a read error. The genes are TRBV20-1 and TRBJ1-1; no clear D gene. Germline V gene data show CDR1 as DFQATT and CDR2 as SNEGSKA (reference sequence). The length of the CDR3 is 11 residues. The CDR3 coding sequence is TGCAGTGCTAGCCTCAGTACTGAAGCTCTCTTT. Translated: CSASLSTEALF.

At least ten counts were recorded for this clonotype. This sequence joins TRBV5-6 and TRBJ2-4; D ambiguous. This CDR3 region has 12 residues. The V and J ends lost 4 bases and 8 bases respectively, with 10 bases between them. The germline gives CDR1 SGHDT, CDR2 YYEEEE. CDR3 protein: CASSAHRDIQYF. DNA for the CDR3: TGTGCCAGCAGCGCTCATCGAGACATTCAGTACTTC.

This clonotype was detected many times. V usage is TRBV5-1 and J usage is TRBJ2-1; D gene uncertain. V lost 5 bases to trimming and J lost 7 bases, with 13 bases between them. This CDR3 spans 13 amino acids. Germline-derived CDR1 and CDR2 are SGHRS and YFSETQ. The CDR3 DNA sequence: TGCGCCAGCAGACCCCCTTCAGTAAATGAGCAGTTCTTC. Its translation is CASRPPSVNEQFF.

This clonotype was seen repeatedly, ten times or more. The V gene is TRBV5-1, the J gene TRBJ2-2; D unclear. The germline V gene has CDR1 SGHRS and CDR2 YFSETQ. The CDR3 is 12 amino acids. Trimming took 6 bases from V and 1 from J, leaving 4 bases between them. The CDR3 region is CASNLNTGELFF. The CDR3 DNA reads TGCGCCAGCAACCTGAACACCGGGGAGCTGTTTTTT.

This clonotype occurred many times. The chain recombines TRBV7-2 with TRBJ2-6; no clear D. The CDR3 length is 16 residues. V lost 3 bases and J lost 3, with 12 bases in between. Germline CDR1 is SGHTA and CDR2 is FQGNSA. The CDR3 sequence is CASSFKAARGANVLTF. For the CDR3, the DNA is TGTGCCAGCAGCTTTAAGGCGGCCCGTGGGGCCAACGTCCTGACTTTC.